This TCR beta chain derives from a study of shared clonotypes between healthy human individuals. Looking at the study overall: The plates for each donor numbered three CD4 naive, three CD4 memory, two CD8 naive and one CD8 memory. Study-wide results and limits: The diversity represented, both genetic and in exposure history, was limited by few donors.

Deep-level settings were used for running the assay. Template for every sorted-subset replicate PCR totaled about 0.2 ug DNA, roughly 30,000 T cell genomes. Method: immunoSEQ multiplex PCR; TCRdb's copy keeps in-frame clones and lacks some. The repertoire holds 2 million to 2.5 million clones, with 80% to 95% as singletons. As concerns this clone: Its antigen is undetermined. This same CDR3 is encoded by further DNA sequences in the sample.

Material for sequencing was naive CD4+ T cells from PBMCs. The sample's subset: CD45RA+ positively selected. The sequence came from a young man in good health. Some clones in this sample may be carry-over from other donors' samples.

The CDR3 here is CASSLLGTSTDTQYF. DNA for the CDR3: TGTGCCAGCAGTTTACTGGGGACTAGCACAGATACGCAGTATTTT. The V and J genes are TRBV28 and TRBJ2-3; a weak D match, TRBD2 (6 bases). Trimming stripped 2 bases from V and 0 bases from J, with 9 bases between. CDR3 length equals 15 residues. Looked up from germline, CDR1 is MDHEN and CDR2 is SYDVKM. Using reference TRBV28 and TRBJ2-3 for the parts outside the CDR3, the full variable domain is DVKVTQSSRYLVKRTGEKVFLECVQDMDHENMFWYRQDPGLGLRLIYFSYDVKMKEKGDIPEGYSVSREKKERFSLILESASTNQTSMYLCASSLLGTSTDTQYFGPGTRLTVL.